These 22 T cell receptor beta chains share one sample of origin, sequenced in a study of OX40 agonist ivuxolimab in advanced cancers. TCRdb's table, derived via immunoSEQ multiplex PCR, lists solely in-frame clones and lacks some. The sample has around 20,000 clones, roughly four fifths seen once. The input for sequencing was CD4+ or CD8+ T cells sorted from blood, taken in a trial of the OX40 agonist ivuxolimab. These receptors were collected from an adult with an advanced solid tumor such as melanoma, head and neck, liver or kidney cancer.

CDR3 nucleotide sequence: TGTGCCAGCAGCTTCGGAGTGAACACCGGGGAGCTGTTTTTT. This gives the protein CASSFGVNTGELFF. The chain couples TRBV7-3 to TRBJ2-2; no firm D call. The CDR3 runs to 14 residues. Trimming shortened V by 3 bases and J by 1 base, and 6 bases separated the two germline ends. Germline-derived CDR1 and CDR2 are SGHTA and FQGTGA.

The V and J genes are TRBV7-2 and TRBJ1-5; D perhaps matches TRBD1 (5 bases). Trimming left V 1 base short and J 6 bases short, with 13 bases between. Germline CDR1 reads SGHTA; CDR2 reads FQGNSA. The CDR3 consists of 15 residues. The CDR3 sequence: CASSLGGNMGQPQHF. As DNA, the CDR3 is TGTGCCAGCAGCTTAGGGGGCAACATGGGTCAGCCCCAGCATTTT.

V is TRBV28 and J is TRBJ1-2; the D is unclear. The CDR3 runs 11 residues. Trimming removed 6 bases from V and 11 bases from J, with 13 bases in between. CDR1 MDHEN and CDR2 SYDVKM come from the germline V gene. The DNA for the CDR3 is TGTGCCAGCAGGGCATATGGTCAGTACACCTTC. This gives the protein CASRAYGQYTF.

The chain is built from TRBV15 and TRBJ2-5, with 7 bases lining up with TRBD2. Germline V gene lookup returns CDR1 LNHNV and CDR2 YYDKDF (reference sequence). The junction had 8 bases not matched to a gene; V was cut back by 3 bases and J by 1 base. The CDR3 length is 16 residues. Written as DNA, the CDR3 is TGTGCCACCAGCAGCCTCATGGGACTATCCCAAGAGACCCAGTACTTC. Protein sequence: CATSSLMGLSQETQYF.

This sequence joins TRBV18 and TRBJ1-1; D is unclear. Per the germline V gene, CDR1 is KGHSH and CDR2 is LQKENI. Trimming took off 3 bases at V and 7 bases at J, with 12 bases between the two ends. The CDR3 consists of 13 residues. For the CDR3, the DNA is TGTGCCAGCTCACCCCCTCTCGCAGATGAAGCTTTCTTT. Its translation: CASSPPLADEAFF.

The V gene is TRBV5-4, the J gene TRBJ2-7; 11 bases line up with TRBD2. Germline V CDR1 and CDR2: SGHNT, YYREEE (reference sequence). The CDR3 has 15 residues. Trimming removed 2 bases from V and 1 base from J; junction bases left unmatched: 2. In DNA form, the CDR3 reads TGTGCCAGCAGCTTTACTAGCGGGAGTTCCTACGAGCAGTACTTC. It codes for CASSFTSGSSYEQYF. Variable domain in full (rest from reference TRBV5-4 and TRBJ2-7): ETGVTQSPTHLIKTRGQQVTLRCSSQSGHNTVSWYQQALGQGPQFIFQYYREEENGRGNFPPRFSGLQFPNYSSELNVNALELDDSALYLCASSFTSGSSYEQYFGPGTRLTVT.

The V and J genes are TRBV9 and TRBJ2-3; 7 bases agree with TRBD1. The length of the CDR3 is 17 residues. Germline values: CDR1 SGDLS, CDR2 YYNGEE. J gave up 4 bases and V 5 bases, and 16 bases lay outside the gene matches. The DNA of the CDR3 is TGTGCCAGCAGTTTTAGAGGGGGCGGGCCCCAGCCAGATACGCAGTATTTT. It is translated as CASSFRGGGPQPDTQYF.

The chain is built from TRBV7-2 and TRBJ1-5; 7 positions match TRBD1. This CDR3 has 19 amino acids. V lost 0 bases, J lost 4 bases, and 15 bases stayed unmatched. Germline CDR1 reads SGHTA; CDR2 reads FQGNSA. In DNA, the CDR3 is TGTGCCAGCAGCTTAGCGATCCCCGGGAAGGCAGGGGGAAATCAGCCCCAGCATTTT. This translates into CASSLAIPGKAGGNQPQHF.

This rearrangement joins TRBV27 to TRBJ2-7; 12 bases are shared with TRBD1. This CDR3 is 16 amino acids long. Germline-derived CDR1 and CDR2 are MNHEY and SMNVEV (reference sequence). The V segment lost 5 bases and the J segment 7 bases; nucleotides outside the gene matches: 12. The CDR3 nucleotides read TGTGCCAGCAGTCGCTCCGGGACAGGGGGCCTTAGGGAGCAGTACTTC. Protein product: CASSRSGTGGLREQYF.

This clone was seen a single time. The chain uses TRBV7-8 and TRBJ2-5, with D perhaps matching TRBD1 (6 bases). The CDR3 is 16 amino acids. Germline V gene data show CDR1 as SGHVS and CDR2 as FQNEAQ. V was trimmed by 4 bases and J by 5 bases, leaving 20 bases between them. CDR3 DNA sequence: TGTGCCAGCAGCTCCTTTAGGGCCGATACAGGGGAGACCCAGTACTTC. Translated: CASSSFRADTGETQYF. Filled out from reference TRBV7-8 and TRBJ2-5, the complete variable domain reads GAGVSQSPRYKVAKRGQDVALRCDPISGHVSLFWYQQALGQGPEFLTYFQNEAQLDKSGLPSDRFFAERPEGSVSTLKIQRTQQEDSAVYLCASSSFRADTGETQYFGPGTRLLVL.

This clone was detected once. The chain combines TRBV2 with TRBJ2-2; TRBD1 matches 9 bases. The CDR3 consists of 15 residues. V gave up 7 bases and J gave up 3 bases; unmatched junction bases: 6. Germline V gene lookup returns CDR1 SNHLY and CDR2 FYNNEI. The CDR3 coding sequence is TGTGCCAGCAAAAGACAGGGGGGGGACACCGGGGAGCTGTTTTTT. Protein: CASKRQGGDTGELFF.

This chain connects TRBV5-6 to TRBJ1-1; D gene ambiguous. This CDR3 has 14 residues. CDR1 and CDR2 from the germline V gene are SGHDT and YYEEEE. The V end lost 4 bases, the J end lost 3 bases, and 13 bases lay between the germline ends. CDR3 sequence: CASSTRELDTEAFF. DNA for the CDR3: TGTGCCAGCAGCACGCGGGAGCTAGACACTGAAGCTTTCTTT.

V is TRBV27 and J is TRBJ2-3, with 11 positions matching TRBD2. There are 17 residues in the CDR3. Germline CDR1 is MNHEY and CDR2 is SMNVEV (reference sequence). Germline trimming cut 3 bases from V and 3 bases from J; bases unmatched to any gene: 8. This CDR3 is CASSLNSGRARTDTQYF. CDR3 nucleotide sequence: TGTGCCAGCAGTTTGAATAGCGGGAGGGCGAGGACAGATACGCAGTATTTT.

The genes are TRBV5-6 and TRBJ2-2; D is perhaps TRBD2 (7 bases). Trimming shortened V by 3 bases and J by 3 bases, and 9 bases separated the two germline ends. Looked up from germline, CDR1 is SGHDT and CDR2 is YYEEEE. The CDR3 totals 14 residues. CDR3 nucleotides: TGTGCCAGCAGCTGGGGGGGCCACACCGGGGAGCTGTTTTTT. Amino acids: CASSWGGHTGELFF.

CDR3 region: CALPPPGLPTGYTF. The DNA for the CDR3 is TGTGCACTACCCCCCCCGGGACTTCCCACCGGCTACACCTTC. The chain recombines TRBV25-1 with TRBJ1-2, with a possible D match to TRBD1 (5 bases). Germline V gene lookup returns CDR1 MGHDK and CDR2 SYGVNS. This CDR3 comprises 14 residues.

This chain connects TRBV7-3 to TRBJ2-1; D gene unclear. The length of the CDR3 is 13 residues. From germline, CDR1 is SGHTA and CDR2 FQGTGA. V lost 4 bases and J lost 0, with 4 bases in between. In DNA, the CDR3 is TGTGCCAGCAGCTGGAGCTCCTACAATGAGCAGTTCTTC. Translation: CASSWSSYNEQFF.

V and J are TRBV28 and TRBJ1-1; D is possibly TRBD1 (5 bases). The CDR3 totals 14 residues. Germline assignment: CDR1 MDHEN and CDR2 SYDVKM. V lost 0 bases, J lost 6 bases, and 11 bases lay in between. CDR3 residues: CASSLWGLGAEAFF. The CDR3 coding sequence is TGTGCCAGCAGTTTATGGGGGTTGGGGGCTGAAGCTTTCTTT. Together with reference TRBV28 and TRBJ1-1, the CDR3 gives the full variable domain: DVKVTQSSRYLVKRTGEKVFLECVQDMDHENMFWYRQDPGLGLRLIYFSYDVKMKEKGDIPEGYSVSREKKERFSLILESASTNQTSMYLCASSLWGLGAEAFFGQGTRLTVV.

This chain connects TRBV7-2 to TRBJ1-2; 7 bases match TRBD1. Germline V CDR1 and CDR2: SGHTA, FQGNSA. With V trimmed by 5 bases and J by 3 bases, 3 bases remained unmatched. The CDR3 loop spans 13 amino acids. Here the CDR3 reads CASSPDRDYGYTF. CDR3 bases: TGTGCCAGCAGCCCCGACAGGGACTATGGCTACACCTTC.

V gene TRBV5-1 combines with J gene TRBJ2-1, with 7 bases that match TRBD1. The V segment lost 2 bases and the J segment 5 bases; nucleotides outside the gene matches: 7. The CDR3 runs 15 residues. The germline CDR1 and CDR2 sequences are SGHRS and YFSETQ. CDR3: CASSFAGTVDNEQFF. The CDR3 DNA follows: TGCGCCAGCAGCTTTGCCGGGACAGTCGACAATGAGCAGTTCTTC. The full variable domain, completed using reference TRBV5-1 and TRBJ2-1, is KAGVTQTPRYLIKTRGQQVTLSCSPISGHRSVSWYQQTPGQGLQFLFEYFSETQRNKGNFPGRFSGRQFSNSRSEMNVSTLELGDSALYLCASSFAGTVDNEQFFGPGTRLTVL.

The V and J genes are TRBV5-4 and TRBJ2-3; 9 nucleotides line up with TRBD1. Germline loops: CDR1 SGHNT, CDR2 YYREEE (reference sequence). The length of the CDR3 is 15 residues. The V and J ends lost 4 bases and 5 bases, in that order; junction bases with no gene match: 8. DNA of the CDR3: TGTGCCAGCAGCCCCGGACAGGGGTGGGGAGATACGCAGTATTTT. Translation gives CASSPGQGWGDTQYF.

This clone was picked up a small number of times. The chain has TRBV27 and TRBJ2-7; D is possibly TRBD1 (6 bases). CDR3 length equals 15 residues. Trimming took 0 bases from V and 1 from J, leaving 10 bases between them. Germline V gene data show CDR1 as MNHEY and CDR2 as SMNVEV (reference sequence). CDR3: CASSLSVQGSYEQYF. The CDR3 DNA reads TGTGCCAGCAGTTTATCGGTACAGGGTTCCTACGAGCAGTACTTC.

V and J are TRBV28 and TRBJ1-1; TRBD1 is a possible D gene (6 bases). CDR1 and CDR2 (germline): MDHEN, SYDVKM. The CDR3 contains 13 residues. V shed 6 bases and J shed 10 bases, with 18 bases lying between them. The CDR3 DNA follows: TGTGCCAGCAGAGTGTCGGGGGGCGGGGGAGCTTTCTTT. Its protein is CASRVSGGGGAFF.